The T cell receptor (beta chain) under discussion was sequenced for a study of T cell responses to AZD1222 COVID-19 vaccine. Measured with immunoSEQ multiplex PCR; TCRdb has only the in-frame clones, and not every one. The sample includes approximately 200,000 clones, 91% of them seen just once. Study-level results: Spike-specific TCR breadth and depth were elevated following two AZD1222 doses. Among AZD1222 vaccinees, only six or seven were seropositive at baseline.

Germline assignment: CDR1 MNHEY and CDR2 SVGAGI. The V and J ends lost 8 bases and 2 bases respectively, with 7 bases between them. The CDR3 is 12 residues long. Concerning this clone itself: Its antigen remains unknown. Additional DNA sequences in this sample encode the identical CDR3.

This sequence originates from an adult who received the AZD1222 COVID-19 vaccine. V and J are TRBV6-5 and TRBJ1-5; D gene uncertain. The specimen was peripheral blood, collected 28 days after the second AZD1222 dose. CDR3 in amino acids: CASRRGNQPQHF. The CDR3 DNA reads as TGTGCCAGCCGAAGGGGCAATCAGCCCCAGCATTTT.